Each of the 17 T cell receptor beta chains below was sequenced from the same sample in a study of T cell responses to AZD1222 COVID-19 vaccine (dated by TCRdb to the early 2020s). Library preparation employed the immunoSEQ multiplex PCR assay. The immuneACCESS repertoire file appears here via TCRdb, limited to in-frame rearrangements. These files lack a portion of the clones; in checked studies, under half of the deficit traces to unresolved V genes, and the cause of the others is not known. This sample has more than 95,000 clones in its table, and 86% of those were observed once. The ten biggest clones cover 2.5% to 3.5% of the sample. In the paper's terms, the time point label means: about 28 days (+/-7) after the second vaccine dose. The sample's treatment or condition label is to be understood as: meningococcal conjugate vaccine given as trial control. The sample consisted of peripheral blood, taken 28 days after the second dose of the MenACWY control vaccine. The receptors here all came from an adult who received the MenACWY meningococcal vaccine as a control.

This clone occurred a few times. The CDR3 is CASSTRYLSSYNEQFF. CDR3 DNA: TGTGCCAGCAGCACTCGGTACCTGAGCTCCTACAATGAGCAGTTCTTC. The chain carries TRBV5-4 and TRBJ2-1, with D unresolved. V lost 4 bases to trimming and J lost 0 bases, with 14 bases between them. Germline values: CDR1 SGHNT, CDR2 YYREEE (reference sequence). The CDR3 runs to 16 residues.

The chain is built from TRBV28 and TRBJ2-1; the match to TRBD1 covers 9 bases. This CDR3 has 16 residues. Germline loops: CDR1 MDHEN, CDR2 SYDVKM. The trim removed 7 bases at V and 6 bases at J, leaving 13 bases unmatched. The DNA of the CDR3 is TGTGCCAGCATTTCCTTGAGTGGGGACAGGGTCAATGAGCAGTTCTTC. It translates to CASISLSGDRVNEQFF.

The V call is TRBV11-3, the J call TRBJ2-3; TRBD1 is a possible D gene (5 bases). CDR3 size: 14 residues. CDR1 is SGHNT, CDR2 YENEEA, per germline. V was trimmed by 1 base and J by 0 bases, leaving 5 bases between them. The CDR3 DNA reads as TGTGCCAGCAGCTTAGCAGGGAGCACAGATACGCAGTATTTT. This encodes CASSLAGSTDTQYF. The full variable domain, with the rest looked up from reference TRBV11-3 and TRBJ2-3, is EAGVVQSPRYKIIEKKQPVAFWCNPISGHNTLYWYLQNLGQGPELLIRYENEEAVDDSQLPKDRFSAERLKGVDSTLKIQPAELGDSAVYLCASSLAGSTDTQYFGPGTRLTVL.

The chain employs TRBV6-6 and TRBJ1-4; D is unclear. V lost 6 bases and J 0 bases, leaving 14 bases between the germline ends. The CDR3 runs to 16 residues. Germline V gene sequence: CDR1 MNHNY, CDR2 SVGAGI (reference sequence). In DNA, the CDR3 is TGTGCCAGCAGCGATTCCTATGGGGCAACTAATGAAAAACTGTTTTTT. This translates into CASSDSYGATNEKLFF.

The gene calls are TRBV4-1 and TRBJ2-5, with 8 bases matching TRBD1. CDR3 length: 15 amino acids. With V trimmed by 4 bases and J by 2 bases, 6 bases remained unmatched. The V gene's germline CDR1 is MGHRA and CDR2 YSYEKL. The CDR3 protein is CASSPGQGRQETQYF. DNA of the CDR3: TGCGCCAGCAGCCCCGGACAGGGTAGGCAAGAGACCCAGTACTTC.

V is TRBV5-1 and J is TRBJ1-4; the match to TRBD1 covers 7 bases. The junction had 2 bases not matched to a gene; V was cut back by 3 bases and J by 0 bases. The CDR3 is made up of 15 amino acids. Germline V gene lookup returns CDR1 SGHRS and CDR2 YFSETQ. CDR3 DNA sequence: TGCGCCAGCAGCTGGGGGACAGCAACTAATGAAAAACTGTTTTTT. Amino acid sequence: CASSWGTATNEKLFF.

The chain carries TRBV5-5 and TRBJ1-2; D uncertain. The V end lost 4 bases, the J end lost 5 bases, and 9 bases lay between the germline ends. This CDR3 comprises 12 residues. Germline V gene data show CDR1 as SGHKS and CDR2 as YYEKEE (reference sequence). CDR3: CASSPAVYGYTF. CDR3 in DNA: TGTGCCAGCAGCCCGGCGGTTTATGGCTACACCTTC. Complete variable domain (other parts from reference TRBV5-5 and TRBJ1-2): DAGVTQSPTHLIKTRGQQVTLRCSPISGHKSVSWYQQVLGQGPQFIFQYYEKEERGRGNFPDRFSARQFPNYSSELNVNALLLGDSALYLCASSPAVYGYTFGSGTRLTVV.

This clone was observed once. V and J are TRBV7-9 and TRBJ2-1; 7 bases are a match to TRBD2. This CDR3 is built from 17 residues. V lost 1 base and J lost 4; bases outside the gene matches: 10. CDR1 is SEHNR, CDR2 FQNEAQ, per germline (reference sequence). The DNA of the CDR3 is TGTGCCAGCAGCTTAGGGGGCCCAGCGGGGCTTTACAATGAGCAGTTCTTC. Translated: CASSLGGPAGLYNEQFF. Drawing the rest from reference TRBV7-9 and TRBJ2-1, the complete variable domain is DTGVSQNPRHKITKRGQNVTFRCDPISEHNRLYWYRQTLGQGPEFLTYFQNEAQLEKSRLLSDRFSAERPKGSFSTLEIQRTEQGDSAMYLCASSLGGPAGLYNEQFFGPGTRLTVL.

The genes are TRBV9 and TRBJ1-2, with 8 bases fitting TRBD1. Germline CDR1 is SGDLS and CDR2 is YYNGEE. This CDR3 has 14 amino acids. V lost 1 base, J lost 8 bases, and 7 bases stayed unmatched. The CDR3 DNA reads TGTGCCAGCAGCGTAACAACAGGGGGAAAGGGCTACACCTTC. As protein: CASSVTTGGKGYTF.

The chain has TRBV3-1 (or the pseudogene TRBV3-2) and TRBJ1-2; D is unclear. CDR1 and CDR2 from the germline V gene are LGHDT and YNNKEL (reference sequence). V lost 1 base to trimming and J lost 4 bases, with 7 bases between them. The CDR3 extends over 13 amino acids. The CDR3 DNA sequence: TGTGCCAGCAGCCAAGTTTTACGCTATGGCTACACCTTC. Translating gives CASSQVLRYGYTF.

This chain links TRBV4-1 with TRBJ1-4; D is perhaps TRBD1 (5 bases). The germline V gene encodes CDR1 MGHRA and CDR2 YSYEKL. V was cut by 0 bases and J by 6 bases, with 11 bases left in between. There are 15 residues in the CDR3. This CDR3 reads CASSQEAGGYEKLFF. CDR3 nucleotides: TGCGCCAGCAGCCAAGAAGCGGGGGGGTATGAAAAACTGTTTTTT.

The chain uses TRBV19 and TRBJ1-2, with TRBD1 as a possible D gene (6 bases). V lost 5 bases to trimming and J lost 6 bases, with 10 bases between them. The germline V gene has CDR1 LNHDA and CDR2 SQIVND (reference sequence). The length of the CDR3 is 12 residues. As DNA, the CDR3 is TGTGCCAGTAGTTCAACAGGGCATGGCTACACCTTC. This sequence encodes CASSSTGHGYTF.

This chain connects TRBV7-2 to TRBJ1-2; D is ambiguous. This CDR3 has 16 residues. The V and J ends lost 5 bases and 6 bases respectively, with 22 bases between them. Germline loops: CDR1 SGHTA, CDR2 FQGNSA. The CDR3 is CASSGDPGLLPDGYTF. The CDR3 DNA sequence: TGTGCCAGCAGCGGAGACCCGGGCCTCCTCCCGGATGGCTACACCTTC.

The V call is TRBV27, the J call TRBJ2-1; 12 bases fit TRBD2. V was pared by 3 bases and J by 7 bases, with 7 bases of the junction left unmatched. This CDR3 spans 16 amino acids. Looked up from germline, CDR1 is MNHEY and CDR2 is SMNVEV (reference sequence). The CDR3 region has the DNA TGTGCCAGCAGTTTTCAAAAGACTAGCGGGGGAAATGAGCAGTTCTTC. Residues: CASSFQKTSGGNEQFF.

This clone was detected once. This chain connects TRBV2 to TRBJ2-3, with unresolved D. The germline V gene has CDR1 SNHLY and CDR2 FYNNEI. The CDR3 has 17 amino acids. Trimming took 6 bases from V and 4 from J, leaving 23 bases between them. The CDR3 coding sequence is TGTGCCAGCAGGGCCCGGATGACTGATAAAGTCGCAGATACGCAGTATTTT. As protein: CASRARMTDKVADTQYF.

The V call is TRBV18, the J call TRBJ2-7; TRBD1 aligns across 9 bases. J was trimmed by 6 bases and V by 3 bases; bases with no gene match: 6. This CDR3 is 14 amino acids long. The germline V gene has CDR1 KGHSH and CDR2 LQKENI. The CDR3 protein is CASSPGQGSGEQYF. The CDR3 nucleotides read TGTGCCAGCTCACCCGGACAGGGGTCGGGCGAGCAGTACTTC.

This rearrangement joins TRBV7-2 to TRBJ1-5; 9 nucleotides match TRBD1. Unmatched junction bases numbered 5, after V lost 5 bases and J lost 6 bases. The germline CDR1 and CDR2 sequences are SGHTA and FQGNSA. This CDR3 is 14 amino acids long. CDR3 DNA sequence: TGTGCCAGCAGCGCCGGGACAGGGCCTCAGCCCCAGCATTTT. It specifies CASSAGTGPQPQHF.